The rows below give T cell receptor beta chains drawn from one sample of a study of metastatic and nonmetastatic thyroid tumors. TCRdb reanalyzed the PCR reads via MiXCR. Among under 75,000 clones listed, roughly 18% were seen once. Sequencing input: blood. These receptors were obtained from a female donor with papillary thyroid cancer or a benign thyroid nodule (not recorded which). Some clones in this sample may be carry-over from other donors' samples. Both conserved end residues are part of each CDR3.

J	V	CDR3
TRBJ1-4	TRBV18	CASSPSPLGEKLFF
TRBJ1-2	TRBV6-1	CASREQGQNYGYTF
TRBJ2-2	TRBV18	CASSLRLAGGDTGELFF
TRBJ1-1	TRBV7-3	CASSTYRNTEAFF
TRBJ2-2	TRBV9	CASSVVGTNTGELFF
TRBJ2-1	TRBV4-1	CASSQDLGLIYNEQFF
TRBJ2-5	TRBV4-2	CASSQDYGWVSGKETQYF
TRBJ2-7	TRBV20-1	CSARIHGDEQYF
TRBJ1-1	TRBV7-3	CASSSPGRRAFF
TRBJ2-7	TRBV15	CATSREVPGATGEQYF
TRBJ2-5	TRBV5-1	CASSLTGEETQYF
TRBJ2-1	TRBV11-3	CASSLTSGRAVQFF
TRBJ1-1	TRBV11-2	CASSFRDRGKHEAFF
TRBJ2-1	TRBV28	CASIKTGLAGGREQFF
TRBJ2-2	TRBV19	CASRFGRNTGELFF
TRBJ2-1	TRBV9	CASSVASDNEQFF
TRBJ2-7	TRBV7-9	CAITNPGPSSYEQYF
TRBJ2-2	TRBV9	CASRAPGTEYGELFF
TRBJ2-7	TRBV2	CASTGLVYEQYF
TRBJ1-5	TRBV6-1	CASSSQGASSNQPQHF
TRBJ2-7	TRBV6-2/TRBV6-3	CASGGAREQYF
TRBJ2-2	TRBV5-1	CASSTVWDSANTGELFF
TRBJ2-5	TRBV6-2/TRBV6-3	CAIRGLHMVETQYF
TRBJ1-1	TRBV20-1	CSARPGTAPNTEAFF
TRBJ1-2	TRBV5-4	CASSLFRDRGLAAVGYGYTF
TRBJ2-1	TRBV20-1	CSAILAGGYNEQFF
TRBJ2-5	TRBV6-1	CASSGRGGRETQYF
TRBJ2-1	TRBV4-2	CASAAEAGIHNEQFF
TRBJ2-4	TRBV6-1	CASSRGTGQNIQYF
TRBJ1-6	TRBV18	CASSRTEYNSPLHF
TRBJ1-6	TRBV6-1	CASSRDTAGVLHF
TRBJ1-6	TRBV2	CASTRNPLGGSYNSPLHF
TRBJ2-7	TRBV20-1	CSARGSLRESKPYEQYF
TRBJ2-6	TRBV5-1	CASERTGGSVANVLTF
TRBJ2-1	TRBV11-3	CASTPRWTTNNHNEQFF
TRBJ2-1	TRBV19	CASSMIGLAGANEQFF
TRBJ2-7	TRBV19	CASSIRSGGAYEQYF
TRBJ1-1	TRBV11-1	CASSLWAGYTEAFF
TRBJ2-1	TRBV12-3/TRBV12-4	CASSSPGLGYNEQFF
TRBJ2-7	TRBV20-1	CSAPVQWEQYF
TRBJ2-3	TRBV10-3	CAISESNTDTQYF
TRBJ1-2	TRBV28	CASTGVISYGYTF
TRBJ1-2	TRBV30	CAWSSGLDYGYTF
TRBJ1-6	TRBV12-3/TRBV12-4	CASSLGQVAYNSPLHF
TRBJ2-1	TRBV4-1	CASSLLTRGNEQFF
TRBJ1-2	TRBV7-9	CASSSSGASYGYTF
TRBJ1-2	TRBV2	CASSEAGRGAGYTF
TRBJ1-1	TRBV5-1	CASSLPGTEAFF
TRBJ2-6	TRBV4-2	CASSQADARNRETGANVLTF
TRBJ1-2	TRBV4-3	CASSSQPSQGAYTF
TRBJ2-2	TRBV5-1	CASSSLRPGELFF
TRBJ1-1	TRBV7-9	CASRLTANTEAFF
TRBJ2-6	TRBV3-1	CASSAPQGPGANVLTF